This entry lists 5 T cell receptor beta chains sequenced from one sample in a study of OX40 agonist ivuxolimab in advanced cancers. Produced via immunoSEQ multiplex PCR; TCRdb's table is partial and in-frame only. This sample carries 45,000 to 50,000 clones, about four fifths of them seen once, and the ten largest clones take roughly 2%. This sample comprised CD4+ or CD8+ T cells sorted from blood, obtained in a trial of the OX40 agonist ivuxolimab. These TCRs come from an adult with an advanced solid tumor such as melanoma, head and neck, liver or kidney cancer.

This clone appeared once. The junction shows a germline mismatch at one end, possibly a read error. The DNA of the CDR3 is TGCGCCAGCAGTGGGGTGGACAGGGTGAAAACTGAAGCTTTCTTT. Protein product: CASSGVDRVKTEAFF. The chain carries TRBV10-1 and TRBJ1-1, with 8 bases lining up with TRBD1. The CDR3 contains 15 residues. The V gene's germline CDR1 is WNHNN and CDR2 SYGVQD (reference sequence).

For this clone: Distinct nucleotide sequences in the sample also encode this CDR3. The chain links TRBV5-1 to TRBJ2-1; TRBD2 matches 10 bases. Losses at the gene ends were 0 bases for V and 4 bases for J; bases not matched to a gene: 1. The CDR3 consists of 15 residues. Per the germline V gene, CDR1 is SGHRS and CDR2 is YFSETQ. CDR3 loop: CASSLGLAGYNEQFF. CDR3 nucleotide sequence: TGCGCCAGCAGCTTGGGACTAGCGGGTTACAATGAGCAGTTCTTC.

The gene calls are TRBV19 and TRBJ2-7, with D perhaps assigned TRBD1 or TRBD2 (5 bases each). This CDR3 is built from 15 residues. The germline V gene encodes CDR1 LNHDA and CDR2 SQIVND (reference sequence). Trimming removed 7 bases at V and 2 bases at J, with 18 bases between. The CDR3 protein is CASTPPGGHPYEQYF. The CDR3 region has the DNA TGTGCCAGTACACCCCCCGGAGGACACCCCTACGAGCAGTACTTC. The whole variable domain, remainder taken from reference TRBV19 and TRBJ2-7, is DGGITQSPKYLFRKEGQNVTLSCEQNLNHDAMYWYRQDPGQGLRLIYYSQIVNDFQKGDIAEGYSVSREKKESFPLTVTSAQKNPTAFYLCASTPPGGHPYEQYFGPGTRLTVT.

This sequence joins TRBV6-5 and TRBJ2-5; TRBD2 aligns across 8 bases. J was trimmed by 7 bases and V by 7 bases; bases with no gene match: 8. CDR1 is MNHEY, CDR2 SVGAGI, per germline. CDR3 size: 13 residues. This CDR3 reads CASMSGAGGTQYF. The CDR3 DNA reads TGTGCCAGCATGTCCGGTGCGGGGGGGACCCAGTACTTC.

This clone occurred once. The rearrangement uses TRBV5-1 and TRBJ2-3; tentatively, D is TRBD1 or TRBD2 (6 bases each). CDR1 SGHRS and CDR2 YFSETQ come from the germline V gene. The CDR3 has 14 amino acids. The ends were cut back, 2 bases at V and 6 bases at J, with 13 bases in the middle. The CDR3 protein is CASSLGGTGDTQYF. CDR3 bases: TGCGCCAGCAGCTTAGGGGGGACCGGGGATACGCAGTATTTT.